The 20 T cell receptor beta chains reported below all come from one sample, sequenced in a study of Graves' ophthalmopathy and Graves' hyperthyroidism. Researchers took RNA transcripts and amplified TCR beta CDR3 regions from them. Second-round multiplex PCR came after first-round RT-PCR with HTBI primers. In TCRdb, the multiplex PCR reads were re-called with MiXCR into one record per CDR3 protein. The sample yields 900,000 to 1,200,000 distinct CDR3 sequences, about 38% seen once. The specimen sequenced was peripheral blood or thyroid tissue (not recorded which). Every receptor here comes from an adult man with Graves' hyperthyroidism.

This clonotype was detected ten times or more. The rearrangement uses TRBV5-1 and TRBJ1-2; D might be TRBD1 (5 bases). Germline assignment: CDR1 SGHRS and CDR2 YFSETQ. The V end lost 3 bases, the J end lost 10 bases, and 22 bases lay between the germline ends. CDR3 length: 15 residues. The CDR3 loop is CASSWGVGQDLVYTF. The CDR3 DNA is TGCGCCAGCAGCTGGGGCGTCGGTCAGGACCTTGTCTACACCTTC. Supplemented by reference TRBV5-1 and TRBJ1-2, the full variable domain reads KAGVTQTPRYLIKTRGQQVTLSCSPISGHRSVSWYQQTPGQGLQFLFEYFSETQRNKGNFPGRFSGRQFSNSRSEMNVSTLELGDSALYLCASSWGVGQDLVYTFGSGTRLTVV.

The CDR3 loop reads CRRRTGRTDEQYF. DNA of the CDR3: TGCAGACGAAGGACAGGGAGGACGGACGAGCAGTACTTC. V and J are TRBV29-1 and TRBJ2-7, with 8 bases fitting TRBD1. Looked up from germline, CDR1 is SQVTM and CDR2 is ANQGSEA. CDR3 size: 13 residues.

This clonotype was detected ten times or more. The V call is TRBV7-2, the J call TRBJ1-1; D gene ambiguous. The V end lost 6 bases, the J end lost 0 bases, and 14 bases lay between the germline ends. CDR3 size: 15 residues. Germline CDR1 reads SGHTA; CDR2 reads FQGNSA. The CDR3 spells CASRPPSGMNTEAFF. The DNA of the CDR3 is TGTGCCAGCAGGCCACCATCGGGTATGAACACTGAAGCTTTCTTT.

The rearrangement uses TRBV25-1 and TRBJ2-2, with D unclear. This CDR3 has 18 residues. V lost 5 bases, J lost 0 bases, and 19 bases lay in between. Germline-derived CDR1 and CDR2 are MGHDK and SYGVNS. Here the CDR3 DNA reads TGTGCCAGCAGTTACCACAATGTGGGGTTCTCGAACACCGGGGAGCTGTTTTTT. Translation gives CASSYHNVGFSNTGELFF.

A remark on this clonotype: This CDR3 is missing its conserved last phenylalanine or tryptophan, likely due to a read error. This chain joins TRBV10-3 and TRBJ1-4; no reliable D call. The CDR3 totals 15 residues. The germline V and J ends were trimmed by 10 bases and 14 bases, with 29 bases remaining between them. The germline CDR1 and CDR2 sequences are ENHRY and SYGVKD. The CDR3 DNA follows: TGTGCCAGCCGCCCACGGACCGAAGCCGGAAAATCGCTGTTTTGT. Encoded protein: CASRPRTEAGKSLFC.

This chain connects TRBV7-9 to TRBJ2-2, with D unclear. There are 15 residues in the CDR3. Germline-derived CDR1 and CDR2 are SEHNR and FQNEAQ (reference sequence). Trimming removed 5 bases at V and 0 bases at J, with 10 bases between. The CDR3 loop reads CASSQKRSNTGELFF. CDR3 coding DNA: TGTGCCAGCAGCCAGAAGAGGTCGAACACCGGGGAGCTGTTTTTT.

This chain connects TRBV20-1 to TRBJ1-5; the D gene is possibly TRBD1 (6 bases). The CDR3 has 13 residues. Germline assignment: CDR1 DFQATT and CDR2 SNEGSKA (reference sequence). The germline V and J ends were trimmed by 1 base and 5 bases, with 9 bases remaining between them. The chain's CDR3 is CSARGTDHQPQHF. In DNA form, the CDR3 reads TGCAGTGCTAGAGGGACAGATCATCAGCCCCAGCATTTT.

This clonotype has ten or more counts. This chain joins TRBV10-3 and TRBJ2-7, with a possible D match to TRBD1 (5 bases). Germline V CDR1 and CDR2: ENHRY, SYGVKD. The ends were cut back, 3 bases at V and 2 bases at J, with 11 bases in the middle. The CDR3 spans 14 residues. The chain's CDR3 is CAISDWTSPYEQYF. In DNA form, the CDR3 reads TGTGCCATCAGTGACTGGACATCGCCCTACGAGCAGTACTTC.

This clonotype was seen repeatedly, ten times or more. Here the CDR3 DNA reads TGTGCCAGCAGCCCCTCGACCCGACTCGGCAATCAGCCCCAGCATTTT. This translates into CASSPSTRLGNQPQHF. The chain couples TRBV7-2 to TRBJ1-5, with D uncertain. Germline values: CDR1 SGHTA, CDR2 FQGNSA. The germline V and J ends were trimmed by 5 bases and 2 bases, with 16 bases remaining between them. This CDR3 spans 16 amino acids.

This clonotype appeared many times. The chain is built from TRBV7-9 and TRBJ2-5; 7 bases align to TRBD2. V lost 2 bases to trimming and J lost 4 bases; unmatched junction nucleotides: 10. The CDR3 has 16 amino acids. CDR1 is SEHNR and CDR2 is FQNEAQ in the germline V gene (reference sequence). CDR3 protein: CASSLRTTREGETQYF. CDR3 DNA: TGTGCCAGCAGCTTACGGACGACCAGGGAGGGAGAGACCCAGTACTTC.

The rearrangement uses TRBV29-1 and TRBJ1-2; D not certain. This CDR3 spans 13 amino acids. The V end was cut by 4 bases, the J end by 7 bases, with 16 bases between. Looked up from germline, CDR1 is SQVTM and CDR2 is ANQGSEA. The CDR3 loop reads CSVVPALIRGYTF. The CDR3 bases are TGCAGCGTTGTGCCTGCTCTGATTCGTGGCTACACCTTC.

This clonotype has just a few counts. The chain employs TRBV7-2 and TRBJ1-6; D ambiguous. The CDR3 is made up of 15 amino acids. V lost 1 base and J 2 bases, leaving 6 bases between the germline ends. Germline V gene lookup returns CDR1 SGHTA and CDR2 FQGNSA. CDR3 in DNA: TGTGCCAGCAGCTTAGACAGTCCCTATAATTCACCCCTCCACTTT. It codes for CASSLDSPYNSPLHF.

The chain joins TRBV7-2 to TRBJ1-5, with D possibly matching TRBD1 (6 bases). The CDR3 has 13 amino acids. Trimming shortened V by 4 bases and J by 14 bases, and 18 bases separated the two germline ends. Germline CDR1 and CDR2: SGHTA and FQGNSA. In DNA form, the CDR3 reads TGTGCCAGCAGCTCTAGCGGGGGGGCCTACGAGCATTTT. Its translation is CASSSSGGAYEHF.

This clonotype appeared many times. V gene TRBV6-5 combines with J gene TRBJ1-1, with 8 bases identical to TRBD1. From germline, CDR1 is MNHEY and CDR2 SVGAGI. Trimming cost V 4 bases and J 1 base; bases outside gene matches: 8. The CDR3 is 16 amino acids. CDR3 sequence (DNA): TGTGCCAGCAGTTCGACACAGGGGGTCACGAACACTGAAGCTTTCTTT. Translating gives CASSSTQGVTNTEAFF.

This clonotype was seen repeatedly, ten times or more. This chain uses TRBV14 with TRBJ1-4, with D hard to call. This CDR3 has 15 residues. Germline V gene lookup returns CDR1 SGHDN and CDR2 FVKESK. Trimming took off 1 base at V and 8 bases at J, with 14 bases between the two ends. As DNA, the CDR3 is TGTGCCAGCAGCCAAGCTTCCAGGTCCGGCGAAAAACTGTTTTTT. It translates to CASSQASRSGEKLFF.

This clonotype occurred many times. This chain connects TRBV12-3 or TRBV12-4 to TRBJ1-1; D is uncertain. The CDR3 contains 12 residues. The V end lost 4 bases, the J end lost 1 base, and 4 bases lay between the germline ends. CDR3 loop: CASSWGNTEAFF. The CDR3 bases are TGTGCCAGCAGTTGGGGGAACACTGAAGCTTTCTTT.

The chain carries TRBV12-3 or TRBV12-4 and TRBJ1-2; D possibly corresponds to TRBD1 (6 bases). Trimming pared 5 bases from V and 6 bases from J, leaving 13 bases between. The CDR3 has 13 residues. CDR3: CASSRTDLNGYTF. As DNA, the CDR3 is TGTGCCAGCAGTAGGACAGACCTCAATGGCTACACCTTC.

Worth noting for this clonotype: A read error may explain this, as a much larger clone is one base away. The chain carries TRBV7-3 and TRBJ1-6; D possibly corresponds to TRBD1 (5 bases). Germline lookup yields CDR1 SGHTA and CDR2 FQGTGA. The CDR3 covers 13 residues. The V end lost 4 bases, the J end lost 10 bases, and 11 bases lay between the germline ends. CDR3 residues: CASSSYRNSPLHF. For the CDR3, the DNA is TGTGCCAGCAGCTCCTACAGGAACTCACCCCTCCACTTT.

Many counts were recorded for this clonotype. This sequence joins TRBV7-2 and TRBJ1-5, with 8 bases fitting TRBD1. The CDR3 runs 14 residues. V lost 1 base to trimming and J lost 6 bases; unmatched junction nucleotides: 2. Germline lookup yields CDR1 SGHTA and CDR2 FQGNSA. CDR3 loop: CASSLGQGPQPQHF. CDR3 in DNA: TGTGCCAGCAGCTTAGGACAGGGGCCTCAGCCCCAGCATTTT.

This clonotype appeared once. V usage is TRBV12-3 or TRBV12-4 and J usage is TRBJ1-2, with D unclear. Trimming cost V 7 bases and J 4 bases, with 10 bases left between them. The CDR3 spans 12 residues. The CDR3: CASTTPGYGYTF. The CDR3, as DNA: TGTGCCAGCACCACCCCGGGCTATGGCTACACCTTC.